This record concerns one TCR beta chain sequence. Trimming took off 1 base at V and 5 bases at J, with 5 bases between the two ends. The CDR3 loop spans 12 amino acids. Looked up from germline, CDR1 is PRHDT and CDR2 is FYEKMQ (reference sequence). The sample comes from a study of beta chain features in type 1 diabetes. Sequencing targeted expressed TCRB transcripts, as all isolated RNA had been reverse transcribed. Some clones are missing from TCRdb's copy, which holds only in-frame ones; the method was immunoSEQ multiplex PCR. The table has roughly 500,000 clones, about an eighth seen once. The J gene is TRBJ1-2, the V gene TRBV13; no clear D. This receptor was identified in a woman between 18 and 30 years old in good health. Sequencing input: naive CD4+ T cells from blood. This chain's CDR3 is CASSLARYGYTF. The CDR3 DNA follows: TGTGCCAGCAGCTTAGCCAGGTATGGCTACACCTTC.